This TCR beta chain comes out of a study of OX40 agonist ivuxolimab in advanced cancers. Study in general: The study reported partial responses in three patients: one hepatocellular carcinoma, two cutaneous melanoma. Points from the study as a whole: Both CD4+ and CD8+ T cell populations in blood had undergone clonal expansion by week 6 at 0.1 to 3.0 mg/kg. There were also nonresponders showing low normalized T-cell clonal expansion.

Deletions cut 6 bases from V and 10 bases from J, with 12 bases between. The V gene's germline CDR1 is SGHTA and CDR2 FQGNSA. The CDR3 is 11 residues long. This clone is classed as medium-sized (0.01 to 0.1%). The antigen is unknown. The table came from immunoSEQ multiplex PCR; TCRdb's copy has only in-frame clones and leaves some out. The table lists under 45,000 clones, 75% to 90% of them singletons. This receptor was identified in an adult with an advanced solid tumor such as melanoma, head and neck, liver or kidney cancer. The specimen comprised CD4+ or CD8+ T cells sorted from blood, sampled in a trial of the OX40 agonist ivuxolimab. This chain connects TRBV7-2 to TRBJ1-1; no reliable D call. The CDR3, as DNA: TGTGCCAGCAGGACCGGCTGGAGAGCTTTCTTT. Amino acid sequence: CASRTGWRAFF.